The 17 T cell receptor beta chains below were found in one sample sequenced in a study of T cell clonality in common variable immunodeficiency. Regarding the study as a whole: Fewer deletions and N-nucleotide insertions were reportedly seen in common variable immunodeficiency TCR beta sequences.

These TCRs' antigens remain unknown. TCRdb keeps only in-frame clones here, not all; method: immunoSEQ multiplex PCR. The specimen has fewer than 35,000 clones, none found just once. Specimen: peripheral blood mononuclear cells. The receptors come from a human donor with common variable immunodeficiency.

In its sample, this clone was seen a few times. The CDR3 loop reads CASSLGQNYGYTF. The sequenced part of the CDR3 DNA is TGTGCCAGCAGCCTGGGACAGAACTATGGC. This sequence joins TRBV11-2 and TRBJ1-2; 7 positions agree with TRBD1. The read finishes 3 residues shy of the CDR3 end, and the germline J gene is used to complete it. The CDR3 extends over 13 amino acids. The germline V gene has CDR1 SGHAT and CDR2 FQNNGV. V lost 5 bases to trimming and J lost 2 bases; unmatched junction nucleotides: 2.

This clone was seen a handful of times. Coverage ceases 3 residues before the CDR3 finishes, and the germline J gene fills in the end. The same CDR3 can be traced to other DNA sequences in this sample. The chain has TRBV19 and TRBJ1-4; 7 bases fit TRBD1. The CDR3 has 15 residues. Germline V gene lookup returns CDR1 LNHDA and CDR2 SQIVND (reference sequence). V trimming: 5 bases; J trimming: 8 bases; junction bases outside the gene matches: 11. CDR3 amino acids: CASSPRQGGSEKLFF. The CDR3 bases that were read are TGTGCCAGTAGTCCAAGACAGGGAGGGTCGGAAAAA.

In regard to this clone: With the read ending 3 residues before the CDR3 end, the germline J gene is used to fill in that end. The V and J genes are TRBV7-9 and TRBJ1-1; TRBD1 might be the D (5 bases). Per germline, CDR1 SEHNR and CDR2 FQNEAQ (reference sequence). V was shortened by 5 bases and J by 1 base, with 14 bases between the two germline ends. The CDR3 loop spans 15 amino acids. The sequenced part of the CDR3 DNA is TGTGCCAGCAGCCGACCCCCGACAGCGAACACTGAA. Amino acids: CASSRPPTANTE. The entire CDR3 reads CASSRPPTANTEAFF. The variable domain in full, with the rest retrieved from reference TRBV7-9 and TRBJ1-1, is DTGVSQNPRHKITKRGQNVTFRCDPISEHNRLYWYRQTLGQGPEFLTYFQNEAQLEKSRLLSDRFSAERPKGSFSTLEIQRTEQGDSAMYLCASSRPPTANTEAFFGQGTRLTVV.

Turning to this clone: The read finishes 3 residues shy of the CDR3 end, and the germline J gene is used to complete it. This chain connects TRBV19 to TRBJ2-7, with D possibly matching TRBD1 (6 bases). The CDR3 loop spans 15 amino acids. V lost 3 bases and J lost 3, with 15 bases in between. Germline V gives CDR1 LNHDA, CDR2 SQIVND (reference sequence). CDR3 protein: CASSITGTSIYEQYF. The sequenced part of the CDR3 DNA is TGTGCCAGTAGTATCACAGGGACGTCGATCTACGAG.

Turning to this clone: The read ends 3 residues shy of where the CDR3 ends; the end is completed using the germline J gene. The rearrangement uses TRBV18 and TRBJ1-1; D not resolved. The length of the CDR3 is 13 residues. Germline values: CDR1 KGHSH, CDR2 LQKENI. Trimming pared 9 bases from V and 2 bases from J, leaving 13 bases between. CDR3 DNA (partial): TGTGCCAGTATTGGCTCCCTTAACACTGAA. Protein sequence: CASIGSLNTE. The whole CDR3 region reads CASIGSLNTEAFF. Full variable domain (outside the CDR3, taken from reference TRBV18 and TRBJ1-1): NAGVMQNPRHLVRRRGQEARLRCSPMKGHSHVYWYRQLPEEGLKFMVYLQKENIIDESGMPKERFSAEFPKEGPSILRIQQVVRGDSAAYFCASIGSLNTEAFFGQGTRLTVV.

As for this clone: With the read ending 3 residues before the CDR3 end, the germline J gene is used to fill in that end. The chain carries TRBV2 and TRBJ2-5, with D perhaps matching TRBD1 (5 bases). The CDR3 is 14 amino acids. Trimming pared 3 bases from V and 3 bases from J, leaving 11 bases between. Germline V CDR1 and CDR2: SNHLY, FYNNEI. CDR3 DNA (partial): TGTGCCAGCAGTGAGGAAAGGGGAAAAGAGACC. Amino acids: CASSEERGKET. The CDR3 reads in full as CASSEERGKETQYF.

This clone was counted many times. The read falls 3 residues short of the CDR3 end, and the missing part is taken from the germline J gene. This chain connects TRBV18 to TRBJ2-7; 8 bases are shared with TRBD1. CDR1 is KGHSH, CDR2 LQKENI, per germline. Trimming took 2 bases from V and 3 from J; bases not matched to a gene: 3. The CDR3 covers 14 residues. The CDR3 protein is CASSPGQGFYEQYF. The covered CDR3 bases are TGTGCCAGCTCACCAGGACAGGGTTTCTACGAG.

This clone was seen many times. Coverage ceases 3 residues before the CDR3 finishes, and the germline J gene fills in the end. The chain combines TRBV19 with TRBJ2-1; 14 positions match TRBD2. J lost 1 base, V lost 5 bases, and 10 bases had no gene match. This CDR3 has 19 amino acids. Germline-derived CDR1 and CDR2 are LNHDA and SQIVND (reference sequence). The CDR3 spells CASSAGLAGERGSYNEQFF. The sequenced part of the CDR3 DNA is TGTGCCAGTAGTGCGGGACTAGCGGGGGAACGAGGGTCCTACAATGAG.

A remark on this clone: Read sequence stops 3 residues before the CDR3 end, and the germline J gene provides the missing end. The J gene is TRBJ2-7, the V gene TRBV2; 7 nucleotides match TRBD1. This CDR3 contains 16 residues. The V gene's germline CDR1 is SNHLY and CDR2 FYNNEI. Germline trimming cut 7 bases from V and 2 bases from J; bases unmatched to any gene: 14. Incomplete CDR3 DNA: TGTGCCAGCAATACCTATACCGGGACAGTTCCCTACGAG. This sequence encodes CASNTYTGTVPYE. The whole CDR3 region reads CASNTYTGTVPYEQYF. The variable domain in full, completed from reference TRBV2 and TRBJ2-7, reads EPEVTQTPSHQVTQMGQEVILRCVPISNHLYFYWYRQILGQKVEFLVSFYNNEISEKSEIFDDQFSVERPDGSNFTLKIRSTKLEDSAMYFCASNTYTGTVPYEQYFGPGTRLTVT.

As to this clone: The sequence runs out 3 residues before the end of the CDR3; the remainder is reconstructed from the germline J gene. V usage is TRBV19 and J usage is TRBJ1-2; 7 bases fit TRBD1. The CDR3 consists of 16 residues. Per germline, CDR1 LNHDA and CDR2 SQIVND (reference sequence). J lost 5 bases, V lost 5 bases, and 14 bases had no gene match. The CDR3 loop is CASSPIWGTASYGYTF. CDR3 DNA (partial): TGTGCCAGTAGTCCGATATGGGGGACAGCGAGTTATGGC.

This clone was counted many times. The read finishes 3 residues shy of the CDR3 end, and the germline J gene is used to complete it. The J gene is TRBJ1-2, the V gene TRBV2; D is unclear. This CDR3 spans 13 amino acids. The V end lost 3 bases, the J end lost 7 bases, and 12 bases lay between the germline ends. Germline V gene data show CDR1 as SNHLY and CDR2 as FYNNEI. CDR3 DNA (partial): TGTGCCAGCAGTGATTCTGGAGGACTTGGC. Amino acids: CASSDSGGLG. The CDR3 reads in full as CASSDSGGLGYTF.

Many counts were recorded for this clone. The CDR3 end lies 3 residues beyond the end of the read and is filled in from the germline J gene. This chain uses TRBV4-1 with TRBJ2-7; D is possibly TRBD2 (6 bases). The CDR3 spans 14 residues. The V end was cut by 1 base, the J end by 3 bases, with 10 bases between. The V gene's germline CDR1 is MGHRA and CDR2 YSYEKL. The CDR3 DNA, read in part, is TGCGCCAGCAGCCAAGGAGGAGCGGGCTACGAG. It encodes CASSQGGAGYE. The complete CDR3 protein is CASSQGGAGYEQYF.

Details on this clone: Read data end 3 residues before the CDR3 end; the end is taken from the germline J gene. This sequence joins TRBV5-6 and TRBJ2-5, with 8 bases matching TRBD1. Per germline, CDR1 SGHDT and CDR2 YYEEEE. The CDR3 consists of 15 residues. Here the CDR3 reads CASSDPTGDPLTQYF. The CDR3 DNA, read in part, is TGTGCCAGCAGCGACCCGACAGGGGACCCCCTTACC.

Points on this clone: An end of the junction does not agree with germline; a read error may underlie this. The sequence runs out 3 residues before the end of the CDR3; the remainder is reconstructed from the germline J gene. The chain uses TRBV18 and TRBJ1-4; 10 bases are shared with TRBD1. The CDR3 spans 16 residues. In germline, CDR1 is KGHSH, CDR2 LQKENI. The sequenced CDR3 bases are TGTGCCAGCTCAAAGACAGGGGGCAGGACTAAGGAAAAA. It yields the protein CASSKTGGRTKEK. The entire CDR3 reads CASSKTGGRTKEKLFF.

This clone was observed a handful of times. The CDR3 goes on 3 residues after the read ends, and that part is filled in from the germline J gene. The V and J genes are TRBV7-8 and TRBJ2-7, with D tentatively TRBD1 (6 bases). The CDR3 spans 14 residues. With 0 bases removed from V and 1 base from J, the gap between germline ends came to 7 bases. Germline assignment: CDR1 SGHVS and CDR2 FQNEAQ. CDR3 bases read: TGTGCCAGCAGCTTAGCCACAGGGTCCTACGAG. Translating gives CASSLATGSYE. Given in full, the CDR3 is CASSLATGSYEQYF.

This clone was observed many times. The read is 3 residues too short to cover the CDR3 end, so that end is filled in from the germline J gene. This rearrangement joins TRBV2 to TRBJ1-1, with D unresolved. Trimming removed 5 bases from V and 0 bases from J, with 7 bases in between. Per germline, CDR1 SNHLY and CDR2 FYNNEI. The CDR3 is made up of 13 amino acids. The CDR3 DNA, read in part, is TGTGCCAGCAGTTCCTCAGTGAACACTGAA. Translating it yields CASSSSVNTE. Given in full, the CDR3 is CASSSSVNTEAFF.

This clone was observed at least ten times. The CDR3 end falls 3 residues outside the read, so it is completed with the germline J gene. J is TRBJ1-1 and V is TRBV2; 7 nucleotides match TRBD1. CDR3 length equals 14 residues. From germline, CDR1 is SNHLY and CDR2 FYNNEI. Trimming at V came to 7 bases and at J to 0 bases, leaving 5 bases not matched to a gene. The covered CDR3 bases are TGTGCCAGCAAACGACAGGGCATGAACACTGAA. Protein product: CASKRQGMNTE. The CDR3 reads in full as CASKRQGMNTEAFF.